Each of the 30 T cell receptor beta chains below was sequenced from the same sample in a study of blood T cell repertoires in COVID-19. The table came from immunoSEQ multiplex PCR; TCRdb's copy has only in-frame clones and leaves some out. The profile covers hundreds of thousands of clones, with nearly 90% appearing a single time and 0.8% to 0.9% taken by the ten largest. Sequences were obtained from peripheral blood. These receptors came from a man aged 18 to 30 with COVID-19, enrolled during active disease.

This clone was observed once. The J gene is TRBJ2-5, the V gene TRBV4-1, with TRBD2 as a possible D gene (6 bases). Germline V gives CDR1 MGHRA, CDR2 YSYEKL. The V gene lost 3 bases and the J gene lost 3 bases, with 8 bases spanning the gap. The length of the CDR3 is 13 residues. This CDR3 reads CASSHRLEETQYF. The CDR3 region has the DNA TGCGCCAGCAGCCACCGACTAGAAGAGACCCAGTACTTC.

The V call is TRBV3-1 (or the pseudogene TRBV3-2), the J call TRBJ2-2; 10 bases agree with TRBD1. The junction had 3 bases not matched to a gene; V was cut back by 4 bases and J by 1 base. This CDR3 has 16 amino acids. Germline CDR1 reads LGHDT; CDR2 reads YNNKEL (reference sequence). DNA for the CDR3: TGTGCCAGCAGCCCCGGACAGGGGGAGAACACCGGGGAGCTGTTTTTT. This sequence encodes CASSPGQGENTGELFF.

The chain employs TRBV24-1 and TRBJ2-3; the D is unclear. The V gene lost 0 bases and the J gene lost 10 bases, with 7 bases spanning the gap. CDR1 is KGHDR and CDR2 is SFDVKD in the germline V gene. The length of the CDR3 is 12 residues. CDR3 loop: CATSDLQSPQYF. CDR3 bases: TGTGCCACCAGTGATTTGCAAAGCCCGCAGTATTTT.

The chain links TRBV4-2 to TRBJ2-5; TRBD1 aligns across 11 bases. Unmatched junction bases numbered 7, after V lost 3 bases and J lost 4 bases. This CDR3 has 16 residues. CDR1 LGHNA and CDR2 YNFKEQ come from the germline V gene. CDR3 sequence (DNA): TGTGCCAGCAGCCAGGTCCGGACAGGGGGCGGAGAGACCCAGTACTTC. Translating it yields CASSQVRTGGGETQYF.

This clone was recorded once. CDR3 sequence (DNA): TGTGCCAGCAGCGTAGATAACAGCCGTTCACCCCTCCACTTT. Its translation: CASSVDNSRSPLHF. The gene calls are TRBV9 and TRBJ1-6; D call uncertain. CDR1 is SGDLS, CDR2 YYNGEE, per germline. Between the trimmed V and J ends, which lost 0 bases and 9 bases, there was a span of 10 bases. The CDR3 is made up of 14 amino acids.

The chain is built from TRBV3-1 (or the pseudogene TRBV3-2) and TRBJ2-7; 8 bases are a match to TRBD2. Losses at the gene ends were 3 bases for V and 2 bases for J; bases not matched to a gene: 9. The germline gives CDR1 LGHDT, CDR2 YNNKEL (reference sequence). CDR3 length equals 16 residues. CDR3 coding DNA: TGTGCCAGCAGCCACGTACTAGCGGTTAAACCCTACGAGCAGTACTTC. Its protein is CASSHVLAVKPYEQYF.

The chain uses TRBV6-1 and TRBJ1-1, with D unclear. The V gene lost 2 bases and the J gene lost 3 bases, with 13 bases spanning the gap. The germline gives CDR1 MNHNS, CDR2 SASEGT. The CDR3 length is 15 residues. The CDR3 region is CASSEKLGRDTEAFF. Written as DNA, the CDR3 is TGTGCCAGCAGTGAAAAATTGGGGAGAGACACTGAAGCTTTCTTT.

The chain employs TRBV4-1 and TRBJ1-1; 7 bases match TRBD1. The CDR3 is 14 residues long. In germline, CDR1 is MGHRA, CDR2 YSYEKL. V lost 6 bases, J lost 4 bases, and 8 bases stayed unmatched. CDR3 region: CASRPTGEGTEAFF. DNA of the CDR3: TGCGCCAGCAGACCCACAGGGGAAGGCACTGAAGCTTTCTTT.

This chain connects TRBV5-4 to TRBJ2-5, with unresolved D. Per germline, CDR1 SGHNT and CDR2 YYREEE (reference sequence). Between the trimmed V and J ends, which lost 1 base and 5 bases, there was a span of 12 bases. The CDR3 extends over 14 amino acids. The CDR3 bases are TGTGCCAGCAGCTTGTTCTCCGCCCGGGAGACCCAGTACTTC. This sequence encodes CASSLFSARETQYF.

The CDR3 nucleotides are TGTGCCAGTAGTCCTACACAGGGGGCCCAAAACTACGAGCAGTACTTC. Its translation is CASSPTQGAQNYEQYF. The chain recombines TRBV19 with TRBJ2-7; 9 bases agree with TRBD1. CDR1 LNHDA and CDR2 SQIVND come from the germline V gene (reference sequence). Trimming at V came to 5 bases and at J to 3 bases, leaving 11 bases not matched to a gene. CDR3 size: 16 residues.

V and J are TRBV19 and TRBJ2-3; possible D gene TRBD2, 6 bases. The length of the CDR3 is 14 residues. Germline assignment: CDR1 LNHDA and CDR2 SQIVND (reference sequence). V was pared by 7 bases and J by 4 bases, with 15 bases between. The CDR3, as DNA: TGTGCCAGTACCGGGGGACTCAGCTCAGATACGCAGTATTTT. Amino acids: CASTGGLSSDTQYF.

CDR3 region: CASSPWAGTLYGYTF. In DNA, the CDR3 is TGTGCCAGTAGTCCCTGGGCGGGTACCTTATATGGCTACACCTTC. This chain connects TRBV19 to TRBJ1-2, with D unresolved. V was shortened by 5 bases and J by 5 bases, with 18 bases between the two germline ends. The CDR3 consists of 15 residues. CDR1 is LNHDA and CDR2 is SQIVND in the germline V gene (reference sequence).

This chain uses TRBV19 with TRBJ1-1; 8 positions agree with TRBD1. CDR3 length: 14 amino acids. The germline V gene encodes CDR1 LNHDA and CDR2 SQIVND (reference sequence). The junction had 9 bases not matched to a gene; V was cut back by 4 bases and J by 8 bases. The CDR3 region has the DNA TGTGCCAGTAGTACCAGGACAGGGCTTAGGGAAGCTTTCTTT. Translated, it gives CASSTRTGLREAFF.

The CDR3 coding sequence is TGTGCCAGCAGCTTAGTAGTCAGGACCTACGAGCAGTACTTC. Translation gives CASSLVVRTYEQYF. The J gene is TRBJ2-7, the V gene TRBV7-9; D call uncertain. This CDR3 has 14 residues. Trimming shortened V by 1 base and J by 2 bases, and 9 bases separated the two germline ends. Germline loops: CDR1 SEHNR, CDR2 FQNEAQ (reference sequence).

This chain links TRBV7-2 with TRBJ2-7; D might be TRBD1 (5 bases). Trimming took 5 bases from V and 6 from J, leaving 17 bases between them. Germline CDR1 SGHTA, CDR2 FQGNSA. The CDR3 runs 14 residues. The CDR3 here is CASSTMGQTPEQYF. The CDR3 bases are TGTGCCAGCAGCACAATGGGGCAAACCCCCGAGCAGTACTTC. The full variable domain, rest sourced from reference TRBV7-2 and TRBJ2-7, is GAGVSQSPSNKVTEKGKDVELRCDPISGHTALYWYRQSLGQGLEFLIYFQGNSAPDKSGLPSDRFSAERTGGSVSTLTIQRTQQEDSAVYLCASSTMGQTPEQYFGPGTRLTVT.

The J gene is TRBJ2-7, the V gene TRBV11-2, with a possible D match to TRBD2 (5 bases). The CDR3 covers 15 residues. Trimming cost V 6 bases and J 5 bases, with 20 bases left between them. Germline V gives CDR1 SGHAT, CDR2 FQNNGV. The CDR3 spells CASRQLAPGNDEQYF. CDR3 DNA sequence: TGTGCCAGCAGGCAACTGGCTCCGGGAAACGACGAGCAGTACTTC.

The chain joins TRBV28 to TRBJ2-5; TRBD2 agrees at 9 bases. V lost 4 bases and J lost 5; bases outside the gene matches: 8. This CDR3 has 15 amino acids. In germline, CDR1 is MDHEN, CDR2 SYDVKM. CDR3 loop: CASSSLLAGRETQYF. In DNA form, the CDR3 reads TGTGCCAGCAGTTCCCTCCTAGCGGGACGCGAGACCCAGTACTTC.

This rearrangement joins TRBV19 to TRBJ1-5; TRBD1 might be the D (5 bases). V lost 7 bases and J lost 4, with 11 bases in between. The CDR3 sequence is 13 residues long. Germline V gives CDR1 LNHDA, CDR2 SQIVND (reference sequence). CDR3 in amino acids: CASTQTVNQPQHF. In DNA, the CDR3 is TGTGCCAGTACCCAGACAGTGAATCAGCCCCAGCATTTT. The variable domain in full, completed from reference TRBV19 and TRBJ1-5, reads DGGITQSPKYLFRKEGQNVTLSCEQNLNHDAMYWYRQDPGQGLRLIYYSQIVNDFQKGDIAEGYSVSREKKESFPLTVTSAQKNPTAFYLCASTQTVNQPQHFGDGTRLSIL.

The rearrangement joins TRBV4-1 to TRBJ2-1; TRBD1 matches at 9 bases. The CDR3 runs 14 residues. Trimming at V came to 1 base and at J to 5 bases, leaving 0 bases not matched to a gene. Germline values: CDR1 MGHRA, CDR2 YSYEKL. The CDR3, as DNA: TGCGCCAGCAGCCAAGGGACAGGGGACAATGAGCAGTTCTTC. It codes for CASSQGTGDNEQFF.

This clone has just one count. V and J are TRBV12-5 and TRBJ1-5; the match to TRBD1 covers 8 bases. Germline loops: CDR1 LGHNT, CDR2 FRNRAP. J was trimmed by 4 bases and V by 3 bases; bases with no gene match: 8. This CDR3 has 16 residues. The CDR3 spells CASGLSRGLGNQPQHF. CDR3 sequence (DNA): TGTGCTAGTGGTTTAAGCAGGGGGCTTGGGAATCAGCCCCAGCATTTT.

This chain links TRBV7-2 with TRBJ2-3; 12 positions agree with TRBD2. The V gene's germline CDR1 is SGHTA and CDR2 FQGNSA. The CDR3 contains 15 residues. V lost 5 bases to trimming and J lost 6 bases; unmatched junction nucleotides: 6. The CDR3 loop is CASSHFTSGRDTQYF. CDR3 sequence (DNA): TGTGCCAGCAGCCACTTTACTAGCGGGAGGGATACGCAGTATTTT.

A few counts support this clone. The chain has TRBV7-9 and TRBJ1-5, with D hard to call. The germline V gene has CDR1 SEHNR and CDR2 FQNEAQ (reference sequence). The length of the CDR3 is 12 residues. Deletions cut 1 base from V and 8 bases from J, with 6 bases between. This chain's CDR3 is CASSLDQEPQHF. The DNA of the CDR3 is TGTGCCAGCAGCTTAGACCAGGAGCCCCAGCATTTT.

The V and J genes are TRBV2 and TRBJ1-2, with D maybe TRBD1 (6 bases). Trimming took 7 bases from V and 8 from J, leaving 17 bases between them. CDR3 size: 13 residues. Germline-derived CDR1 and CDR2 are SNHLY and FYNNEI. As DNA, the CDR3 is TGTGCCAGCACCGAAGACAGGCTTTGGGGCTACACCTTC. Translating gives CASTEDRLWGYTF. The complete variable domain, with remaining parts taken from reference TRBV2 and TRBJ1-2, reads EPEVTQTPSHQVTQMGQEVILRCVPISNHLYFYWYRQILGQKVEFLVSFYNNEISEKSEIFDDQFSVERPDGSNFTLKIRSTKLEDSAMYFCASTEDRLWGYTFGSGTRLTVV.

V usage is TRBV19 and J usage is TRBJ2-7; TRBD2 matches 10 bases. Looked up from germline, CDR1 is LNHDA and CDR2 is SQIVND (reference sequence). The V gene end was trimmed by 5 bases and the J gene end by 5 bases; junction bases not matched to a gene: 24. The CDR3 sequence is 20 residues long. CDR3 DNA: TGTGCCAGTAGTTTACGACCGCCCGAGCGGGGGGGTCAATTTGCCCACGAGCAGTACTTC. This sequence encodes CASSLRPPERGGQFAHEQYF. Full variable domain (remainder filled in from reference TRBV19 and TRBJ2-7): DGGITQSPKYLFRKEGQNVTLSCEQNLNHDAMYWYRQDPGQGLRLIYYSQIVNDFQKGDIAEGYSVSREKKESFPLTVTSAQKNPTAFYLCASSLRPPERGGQFAHEQYFGPGTRLTVT.

A few counts support this clone. The CDR3: CSVEATRNIQYF. CDR3 DNA sequence: TGCAGCGTTGAAGCCACTAGAAACATTCAGTACTTC. The V call is TRBV29-1, the J call TRBJ2-4, with D maybe TRBD2 (5 bases). The CDR3 has 12 amino acids. CDR1 is SQVTM and CDR2 is ANQGSEA in the germline V gene. V was clipped by 1 base and J by 6 bases, with 7 bases between them.

V gene TRBV18 combines with J gene TRBJ2-2; 13 bases agree with TRBD2. V shed 3 bases and J 4 bases; nucleotides not matched to a gene: 8. Per germline, CDR1 KGHSH and CDR2 LQKENI. CDR3 length: 18 residues. In DNA form, the CDR3 reads TGTGCCAGCTCACCGGGACTAGCGGGACTGGGAAGCACCGGGGAGCTGTTTTTT. Protein product: CASSPGLAGLGSTGELFF. The whole variable domain, remainder taken from reference TRBV18 and TRBJ2-2, is NAGVMQNPRHLVRRRGQEARLRCSPMKGHSHVYWYRQLPEEGLKFMVYLQKENIIDESGMPKERFSAEFPKEGPSILRIQQVVRGDSAAYFCASSPGLAGLGSTGELFFGEGSRLTVL.

This sequence joins TRBV18 and TRBJ2-2, with 10 bases aligning to TRBD1. Germline lookup yields CDR1 KGHSH and CDR2 LQKENI. CDR3 length: 16 amino acids. Losses at the gene ends were 0 bases for V and 7 bases for J; bases not matched to a gene: 5. CDR3 in amino acids: CASSPPGQGMNGELFF. The CDR3 DNA sequence: TGTGCCAGCTCACCACCGGGACAGGGGATGAACGGGGAGCTGTTTTTT. The variable domain in full, with the rest retrieved from reference TRBV18 and TRBJ2-2, is NAGVMQNPRHLVRRRGQEARLRCSPMKGHSHVYWYRQLPEEGLKFMVYLQKENIIDESGMPKERFSAEFPKEGPSILRIQQVVRGDSAAYFCASSPPGQGMNGELFFGEGSRLTVL.

This clone was seen a single time. The chain uses TRBV5-4 and TRBJ2-3; 9 bases are a match to TRBD2. The junction had 3 bases not matched to a gene; V was cut back by 0 bases and J by 1 base. The V gene's germline CDR1 is SGHNT and CDR2 YYREEE (reference sequence). The CDR3 length is 16 residues. The CDR3, as DNA: TGTGCCAGCAGCTTGGTTGCGGGAGGGCGCACAGATACGCAGTATTTT. Translated, it gives CASSLVAGGRTDTQYF.

Only one count was recorded for this clone. The chain combines TRBV2 with TRBJ2-7; TRBD1 matches 9 bases. Trimming cost V 6 bases and J 6 bases; bases outside gene matches: 9. The CDR3 loop spans 14 amino acids. Per germline, CDR1 SNHLY and CDR2 FYNNEI. CDR3: CASRDRGRRPEQYF. The CDR3 DNA reads TGTGCCAGCAGGGACAGGGGACGCCGACCCGAGCAGTACTTC.

The rearrangement uses TRBV7-9 and TRBJ2-7; 11 bases align to TRBD1. Losses at the gene ends were 8 bases for V and 7 bases for J; bases not matched to a gene: 10. Germline V gene sequence: CDR1 SEHNR, CDR2 FQNEAQ (reference sequence). The CDR3 sequence is 14 residues long. The CDR3 region has the DNA TGTGCCAGCGGGGGACAGGGGGTAATTGGAGAGCAGTACTTC. This sequence encodes CASGGQGVIGEQYF. Drawing the rest from reference TRBV7-9 and TRBJ2-7, the complete variable domain is DTGVSQNPRHKITKRGQNVTFRCDPISEHNRLYWYRQTLGQGPEFLTYFQNEAQLEKSRLLSDRFSAERPKGSFSTLEIQRTEQGDSAMYLCASGGQGVIGEQYFGPGTRLTVT.